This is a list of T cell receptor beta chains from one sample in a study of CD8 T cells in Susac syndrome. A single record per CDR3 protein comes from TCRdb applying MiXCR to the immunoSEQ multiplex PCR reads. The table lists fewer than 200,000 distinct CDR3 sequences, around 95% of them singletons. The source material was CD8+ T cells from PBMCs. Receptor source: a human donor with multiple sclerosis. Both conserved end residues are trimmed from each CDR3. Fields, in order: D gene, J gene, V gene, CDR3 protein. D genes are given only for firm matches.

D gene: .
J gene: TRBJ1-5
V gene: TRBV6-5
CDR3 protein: ASGAEADNQPQH

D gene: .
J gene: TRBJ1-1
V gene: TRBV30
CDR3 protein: AWSVGVVTVNTEAF

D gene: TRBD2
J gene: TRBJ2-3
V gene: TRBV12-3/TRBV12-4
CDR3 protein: ASSFVSGSYTQY

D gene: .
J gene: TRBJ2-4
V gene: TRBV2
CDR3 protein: ATIVSPAKNIQY

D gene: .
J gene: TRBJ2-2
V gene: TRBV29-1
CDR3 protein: SVPETTGELF

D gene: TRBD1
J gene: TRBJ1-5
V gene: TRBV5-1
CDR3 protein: ASSPTGTAAQPQH

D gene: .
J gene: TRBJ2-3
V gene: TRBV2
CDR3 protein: ASTEGDLTDTQY

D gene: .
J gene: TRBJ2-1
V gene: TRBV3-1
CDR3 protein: ASSPGLNTEQF

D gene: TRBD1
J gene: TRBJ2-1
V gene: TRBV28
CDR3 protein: ASSLGQGRNEQF

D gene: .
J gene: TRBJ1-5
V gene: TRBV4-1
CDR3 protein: ASSQDGDPQPQH

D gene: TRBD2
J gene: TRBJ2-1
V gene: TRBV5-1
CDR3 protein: ASRPLAGGPQF

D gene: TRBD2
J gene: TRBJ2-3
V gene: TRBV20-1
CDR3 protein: SATELAGRSSTDTQY

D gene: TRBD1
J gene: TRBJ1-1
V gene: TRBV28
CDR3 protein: ASQGEYTEAF

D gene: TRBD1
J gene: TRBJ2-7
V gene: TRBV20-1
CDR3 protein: SARERQGYEQY

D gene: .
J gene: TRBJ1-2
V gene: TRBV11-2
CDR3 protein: ASSLVPNYGYT

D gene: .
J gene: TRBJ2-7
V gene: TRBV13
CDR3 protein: ASQQNNYEQY

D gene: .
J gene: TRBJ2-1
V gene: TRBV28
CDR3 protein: ASSHQRSRTDEQF

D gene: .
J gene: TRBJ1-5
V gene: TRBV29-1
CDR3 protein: SVEDRGRGTEGNQPQH

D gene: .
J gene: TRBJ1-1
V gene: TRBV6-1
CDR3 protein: ASSPLTSELTVEAF

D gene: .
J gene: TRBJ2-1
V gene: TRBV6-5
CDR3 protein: ASSYRIDAEQF

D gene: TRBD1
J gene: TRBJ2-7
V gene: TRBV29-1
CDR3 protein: SVGGTGRSYEQY

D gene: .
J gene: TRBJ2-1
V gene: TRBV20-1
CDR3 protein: SAISGENSYNEQF

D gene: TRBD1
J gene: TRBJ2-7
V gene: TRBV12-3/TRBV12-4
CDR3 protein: ASSKDRGRDYEQY

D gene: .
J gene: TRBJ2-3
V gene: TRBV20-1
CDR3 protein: SAIPVRTTDTQY

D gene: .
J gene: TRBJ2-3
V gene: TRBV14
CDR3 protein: ASSQEFANTDTQY

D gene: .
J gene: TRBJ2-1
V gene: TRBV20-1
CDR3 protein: SASGWKTGDEQF